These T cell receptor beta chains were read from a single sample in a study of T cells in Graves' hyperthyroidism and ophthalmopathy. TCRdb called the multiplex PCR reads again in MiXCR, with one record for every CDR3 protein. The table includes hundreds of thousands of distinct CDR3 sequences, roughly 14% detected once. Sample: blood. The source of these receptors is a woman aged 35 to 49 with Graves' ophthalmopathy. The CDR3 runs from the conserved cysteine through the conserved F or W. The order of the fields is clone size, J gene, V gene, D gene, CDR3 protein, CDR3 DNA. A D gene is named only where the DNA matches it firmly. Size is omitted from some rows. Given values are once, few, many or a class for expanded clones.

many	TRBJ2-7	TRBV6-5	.	CASSYSIEGTQSNYEQYF	TGTGCCAGCAGTTACTCGATAGAAGGAACTCAATCTAACTACGAGCAGTACTTC
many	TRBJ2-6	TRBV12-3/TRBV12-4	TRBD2	CASSSLGGGANVLTF	TGTGCCAGCAGTTCCCTGGGGGGGGGGGCCAACGTCCTGACTTTC
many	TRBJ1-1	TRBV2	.	CASSEYPSQNTEAFF	TGTGCCAGCAGTGAATACCCCTCACAGAACACTGAAGCTTTCTTT
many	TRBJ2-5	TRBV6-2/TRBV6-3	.	CARASSQETQYF	TGTGCCAGGGCGTCGTCCCAAGAGACCCAGTACTTC
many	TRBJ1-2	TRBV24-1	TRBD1	CATSDSQGTESNYGYTF	TGTGCCACCAGTGATTCCCAAGGGACAGAATCTAACTATGGCTACACCTTC
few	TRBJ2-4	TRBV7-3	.	CASSAGPQNIQYF	TGTGCCAGCAGCGCCGGACCGCAAAACATTCAGTACTTC
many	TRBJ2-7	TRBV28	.	CASSVLPLPYEQYF	TGTGCCAGCAGTGTTCTTCCTCTTCCCTACGAGCAGTACTTC
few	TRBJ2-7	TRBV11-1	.	CASSFTIGEPAYEQYF	TGTGCCAGCAGCTTTACCATCGGGGAGCCCGCTTACGAGCAGTACTTC
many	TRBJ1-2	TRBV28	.	CASIPTENYGYTF	TGTGCCAGCATCCCGACGGAAAACTATGGCTACACCTTC
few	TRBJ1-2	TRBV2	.	CASSEPGGYTF	TGTGCCAGCAGTGAACCTGGTGGCTACACCTTC
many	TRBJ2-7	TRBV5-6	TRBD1	CASSFPPGQGTYEQYF	TGTGCCAGCAGCTTCCCTCCGGGACAGGGAACCTACGAGCAGTACTTC
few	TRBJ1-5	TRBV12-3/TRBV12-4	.	CASSQIVGPQHF	TGTGCCAGCAGCCAGATAGTAGGCCCCCAGCATTTT
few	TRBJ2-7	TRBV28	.	CASSLQTRRSAHF	TGTGCCAGCAGTCTGCAAACCCGACGGAGCGCGCACTTC
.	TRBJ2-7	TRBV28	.	CASSSYTGTGSYEQYF	TGTGCCAGCAGTTCATACACCGGGACGGGAAGCTACGAGCAGTACTTC
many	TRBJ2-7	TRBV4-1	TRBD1	CASSPLGTGDYEQYF	TGCGCCAGCAGCCCCCTAGGGACAGGGGACTACGAGCAGTACTTC
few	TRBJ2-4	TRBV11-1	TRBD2	CASSFPPAGGLTKNIQYF	TGTGCCAGCAGCTTTCCGCCTGCGGGAGGGTTAACCAAAAACATTCAGTACTTC
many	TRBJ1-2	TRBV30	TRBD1	CAWSVRFPGTGGGGYTF	TGTGCCTGGAGTGTACGATTCCCAGGGACAGGGGGCGGGGGCTACACCTTC
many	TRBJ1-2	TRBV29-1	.	CSVEAANYGYTF	TGCAGCGTTGAGGCAGCTAACTATGGCTACACCTTC
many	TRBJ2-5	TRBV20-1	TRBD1	CSAGQGPQYF	TGCAGTGCTGGACAGGGCCCCCAGTACTTC
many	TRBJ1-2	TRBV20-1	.	CSAPHVSGAGGYTF	TGCAGTGCTCCCCACGTTTCTGGGGCTGGAGGCTACACCTTC
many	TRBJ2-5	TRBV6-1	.	CASSENTEETQYF	TGTGCCAGCAGTGAAAATACAGAAGAGACCCAGTACTTC
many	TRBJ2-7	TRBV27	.	CASSFSGTSYEQYF	TGTGCCAGCAGTTTCTCCGGGACCTCCTACGAGCAGTACTTC
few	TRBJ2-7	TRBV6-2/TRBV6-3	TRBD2	CASSYGRAGGCEQYF	TGTGCCAGCAGTTACGGACGGGCGGGGGGCTGCGAGCAGTACTTC
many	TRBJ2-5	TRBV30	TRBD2	CAWMSGLAGETQYF	TGTGCCTGGATGTCGGGACTAGCGGGAGAGACCCAGTACTTC
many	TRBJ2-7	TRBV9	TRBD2	CASSAGGSGSTEQYF	TGTGCCAGCAGCGCCGGGGGTAGCGGGAGTACCGAGCAGTACTTC
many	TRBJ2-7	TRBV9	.	CASSVGSGTGEQYF	TGTGCCAGCAGCGTAGGTTCAGGGACGGGTGAGCAGTACTTC
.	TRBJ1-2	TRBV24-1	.	CATSDAYYGYTF	TGTGCCACCAGTGACGCTTACTATGGCTACACCTTC
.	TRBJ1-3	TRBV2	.	CASSEPEIRNTIYF	TGTGCCAGCAGTGAGCCAGAGATCAGAAACACCATATATTTT
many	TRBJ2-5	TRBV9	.	CASSVEASRAETQYF	TGTGCCAGCAGCGTAGAAGCGTCGAGAGCGGAGACCCAGTACTTC
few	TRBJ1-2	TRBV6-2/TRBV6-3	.	CASRLEGKRSNYGYTF	TGTGCCAGCAGACTGGAAGGAAAGCGGAGTAACTATGGCTACACCTTC
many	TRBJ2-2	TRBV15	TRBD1	CATSRDRGRAGELFF	TGTGCCACCAGCAGAGACAGGGGGCGCGCGGGGGAGCTGTTTTTT
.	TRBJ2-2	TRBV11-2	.	CASSLNPLAGVSGELFF	TGTGCCAGCAGCTTAAACCCCCTGGCCGGAGTGTCTGGGGAGCTGTTTTTT
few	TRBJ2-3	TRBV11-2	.	CASSAADTQYF	TGTGCCAGCAGTGCGGCAGATACGCAGTATTTT
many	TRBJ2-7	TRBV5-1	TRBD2	CASRYLAGGDEQYF	TGCGCCAGCAGATATCTAGCGGGAGGGGACGAGCAGTACTTC
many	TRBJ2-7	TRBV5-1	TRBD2	CASSLGLAGGSTSYEQYF	TGCGCCAGCAGCTTGGGTCTAGCGGGAGGCTCCACATCCTACGAGCAGTACTTC
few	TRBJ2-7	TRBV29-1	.	CSAGNSRSLEQYF	TGCAGCGCCGGAAACTCCCGTAGTCTCGAGCAGTACTTC
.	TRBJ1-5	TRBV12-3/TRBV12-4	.	CASSLGVGPQHF	TGTGCCAGCAGTTTAGGGGTGGGGCCCCAGCATTTT
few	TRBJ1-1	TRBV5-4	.	CATSNPRGEAFF	TGTGCCACCTCAAACCCGAGGGGTGAAGCTTTCTTT
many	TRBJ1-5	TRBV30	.	CAWSVFSSNQPQHF	TGTGCCTGGAGTGTATTCAGTAGCAATCAGCCCCAGCATTTT
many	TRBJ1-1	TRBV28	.	CASSSAPMNTEAFF	TGTGCCAGCAGTTCTGCCCCAATGAACACTGAAGCTTTCTTT
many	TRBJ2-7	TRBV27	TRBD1	CASSLQRQGAYEQYF	TGTGCCAGCAGTTTACAAAGACAGGGGGCCTACGAGCAGTACTTC
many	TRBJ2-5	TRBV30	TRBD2	CAWSLFSGRAFMPQYF	TGTGCCTGGAGTCTCTTTAGCGGGAGGGCCTTTATGCCCCAGTACTTC
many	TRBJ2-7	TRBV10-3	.	CAISESAGRSSYEQYF	TGTGCCATCAGTGAGTCGGCAGGGCGCAGTTCCTACGAGCAGTACTTC
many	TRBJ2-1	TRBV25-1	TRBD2	CASSGLAGGTGEQFF	TGTGCCAGCAGTGGACTAGCGGGAGGGACGGGTGAGCAGTTCTTC
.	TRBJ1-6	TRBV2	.	CASIKQMPYNSPLHF	TGTGCCAGCATCAAACAGATGCCCTATAATTCACCCCTCCACTTT
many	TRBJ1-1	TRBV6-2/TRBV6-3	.	CASSSFTTEAFF	TGTGCCAGCAGTTCCTTTACCACTGAAGCTTTCTTT
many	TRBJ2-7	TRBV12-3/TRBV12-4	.	CASSLVGSGSYEQYF	TGTGCCAGCAGTTTAGTTGGTAGCGGTTCCTACGAGCAGTACTTC
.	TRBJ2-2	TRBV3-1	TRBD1	CASSQTGQGTGELFF	TGTGCCAGCAGCCAAACAGGACAGGGGACCGGGGAGCTGTTTTTT
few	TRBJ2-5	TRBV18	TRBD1	CASSPAWDRVYETQYF	TGTGCCAGCTCACCCGCGTGGGACAGGGTGTACGAGACCCAGTACTTC